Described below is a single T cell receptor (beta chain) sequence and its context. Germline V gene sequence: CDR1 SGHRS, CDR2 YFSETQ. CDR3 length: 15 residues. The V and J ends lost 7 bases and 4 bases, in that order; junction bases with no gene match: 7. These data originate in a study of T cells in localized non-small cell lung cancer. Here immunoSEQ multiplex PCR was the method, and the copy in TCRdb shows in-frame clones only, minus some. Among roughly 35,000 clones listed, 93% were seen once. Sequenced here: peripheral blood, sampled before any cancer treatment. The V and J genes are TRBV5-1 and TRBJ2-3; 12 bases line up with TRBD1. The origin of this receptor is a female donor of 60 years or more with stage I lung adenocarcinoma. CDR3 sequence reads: CASGTGGQEADTQYF. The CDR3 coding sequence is TGCGCCAGCGGGACAGGGGGCCAAGAGGCAGATACGCAGTATTTT.